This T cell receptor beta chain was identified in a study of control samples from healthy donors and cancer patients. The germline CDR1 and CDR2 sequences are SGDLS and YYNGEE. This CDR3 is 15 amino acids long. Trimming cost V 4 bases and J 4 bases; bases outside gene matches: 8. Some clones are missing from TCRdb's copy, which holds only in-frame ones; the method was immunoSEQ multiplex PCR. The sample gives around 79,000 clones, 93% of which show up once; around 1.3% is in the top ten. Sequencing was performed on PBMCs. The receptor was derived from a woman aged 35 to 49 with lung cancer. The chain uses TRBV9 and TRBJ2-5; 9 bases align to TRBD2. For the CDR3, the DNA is TGTGCCAGCAGCCCTAGCGGGGCCCGAGGAGAGACCCAGTACTTC. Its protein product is CASSPSGARGETQYF.